A selection of T cell receptor beta chains follows, all from one sample in a study of CDR3 diversity in severe acne. TCRdb independently ran MiXCR on the PCR reads; one entry per CDR3 protein. This sample has some 84,000 distinct CDR3 sequences, with 50% to 65% found just once. The sample consisted of blood. The receptors originated from a male donor in good health, without acne. Both conserved end residues are part of each CDR3. D genes are given only for firm matches. The size entry is marked missing in some rows and otherwise reads once, few, many or a size class.

j_call: TRBJ1-4
cdr3_length: 17
d_call: .
clone_size: .
v_call: TRBV7-9
cdr3_aa: CASSLDTTPEGHEKLFF
cdr3_nt: TGTGCCAGCAGCTTAGATACGACACCTGAGGGACATGAAAAACTGTTTTTT

j_call: TRBJ2-1
cdr3_length: 15
d_call: .
clone_size: .
v_call: TRBV5-4
cdr3_aa: CASSSQGPIYNEQFF
cdr3_nt: TGTGCCAGCAGCTCCCAGGGACCGATTTACAATGAGCAGTTCTTC

j_call: TRBJ2-7
cdr3_length: 13
d_call: .
clone_size: .
v_call: TRBV24-1
cdr3_aa: CAASESSYNEQYF
cdr3_nt: TGTGCCGCCAGTGAGAGCTCCTACAATGAGCAGTACTTC

j_call: TRBJ2-5
cdr3_length: 15
d_call: .
clone_size: once
v_call: TRBV2
cdr3_aa: CASSPPFPRVETQYF
cdr3_nt: TGTGCCAGCTCACCCCCTTTTCCACGCGTGGAGACCCAGTACTTC

j_call: TRBJ1-1
cdr3_length: 13
d_call: TRBD1
clone_size: few
v_call: TRBV20-1
cdr3_aa: CSARGTGPIEAFF
cdr3_nt: TGCAGTGCTAGAGGGACAGGGCCCATTGAAGCTTTCTTT

j_call: TRBJ1-1
cdr3_length: 13
d_call: TRBD1
clone_size: few
v_call: TRBV5-4
cdr3_aa: CASSRTGITEAFF
cdr3_nt: TGTGCCAGCAGTCGGACAGGTATTACTGAAGCTTTCTTT

j_call: TRBJ2-1
cdr3_length: 14
d_call: TRBD2
clone_size: .
v_call: TRBV2
cdr3_aa: CASRETSGYNEQFF
cdr3_nt: TGTGCCAGCCGAGAGACTAGCGGCTACAATGAGCAGTTCTTC

j_call: TRBJ2-1
cdr3_length: 15
d_call: TRBD1
clone_size: .
v_call: TRBV20-1
cdr3_aa: CSASSGQGASNEQFF
cdr3_nt: TGCAGTGCCAGCAGTGGCCAGGGGGCGAGCAATGAGCAGTTCTTC

j_call: TRBJ2-7
cdr3_length: 15
d_call: TRBD1
clone_size: .
v_call: TRBV7-7
cdr3_aa: CASSLDSTGAYEQYF
cdr3_nt: TGTGCTAGCAGCTTAGATTCGACAGGGGCCTACGAGCAGTACTTC

j_call: TRBJ2-1
cdr3_length: 17
d_call: .
clone_size: many
v_call: TRBV6-5
cdr3_aa: CASSQSYRPSSYNEQFF
cdr3_nt: TGTGCCAGCAGTCAATCCTACAGGCCTAGCTCCTACAATGAGCAGTTCTTC

j_call: TRBJ2-3
cdr3_length: 11
d_call: .
clone_size: many
v_call: TRBV12-3/TRBV12-4
cdr3_aa: CASSSRGAQYF
cdr3_nt: TGTGCCAGCAGTTCTAGGGGGGCGCAGTATTTT

j_call: TRBJ2-1
cdr3_length: 12
d_call: .
clone_size: .
v_call: TRBV18
cdr3_aa: CASSPPGDERFF
cdr3_nt: TGTGCCAGCTCACCGCCGGGCGATGAGCGGTTCTTC

j_call: TRBJ2-1
cdr3_length: 12
d_call: TRBD2
clone_size: .
v_call: TRBV7-8
cdr3_aa: CASSPGGDEQFF
cdr3_nt: TGTGCCAGCAGCCCGGGAGGGGATGAGCAGTTCTTC

j_call: TRBJ2-5
cdr3_length: 14
d_call: .
clone_size: .
v_call: TRBV6-9
cdr3_aa: CASGTGTRALTQYF
cdr3_nt: TGTGCCAGCGGCACTGGGACAAGGGCATTAACCCAGTACTTC

j_call: TRBJ1-2
cdr3_length: 14
d_call: .
clone_size: many
v_call: TRBV18
cdr3_aa: CASSPRDGIYGYTF
cdr3_nt: TGTGCCAGCTCACCACGGGACGGGATTTATGGCTACACCTTC

j_call: TRBJ1-5
cdr3_length: 12
d_call: .
clone_size: once
v_call: TRBV19
cdr3_aa: CASTFGSQPQHF
cdr3_nt: TGTGCCAGTACCTTCGGGAGTCAGCCCCAGCATTTT

j_call: TRBJ1-3
cdr3_length: 15
d_call: .
clone_size: .
v_call: TRBV5-1
cdr3_aa: CASSSGATPGNTIYF
cdr3_nt: TGCGCCAGCAGCTCGGGGGCTACGCCGGGAAACACCATATATTTT

j_call: TRBJ1-2
cdr3_length: 15
d_call: TRBD1
clone_size: many
v_call: TRBV7-9
cdr3_aa: CASSGDRGPSYGYTF
cdr3_nt: TGTGCCAGCAGCGGGGACAGGGGGCCGAGCTATGGCTACACCTTC

j_call: TRBJ2-7
cdr3_length: 14
d_call: TRBD2
clone_size: .
v_call: TRBV20-1
cdr3_aa: CSASPAGGPYEQYF
cdr3_nt: TGCAGTGCTAGCCCCGCGGGAGGCCCCTACGAGCAGTACTTC

j_call: TRBJ2-1
cdr3_length: 16
d_call: TRBD2
clone_size: few
v_call: TRBV13
cdr3_aa: CASSSRTSGGATEQFF
cdr3_nt: TGTGCCAGCAGCTCCCGGACTAGCGGGGGGGCCACTGAGCAGTTCTTC

j_call: TRBJ2-7
cdr3_length: 17
d_call: TRBD2
clone_size: .
v_call: TRBV12-3/TRBV12-4
cdr3_aa: CASSLRATRLAGAEQYF
cdr3_nt: TGTGCCAGCAGTTTGCGAGCGACGAGACTAGCGGGAGCCGAGCAGTACTTC

j_call: TRBJ2-7
cdr3_length: 15
d_call: TRBD1
clone_size: once
v_call: TRBV7-9
cdr3_aa: CASSSQGLSAYEQYF
cdr3_nt: TGTGCCAGCAGCTCACAGGGGTTGAGCGCCTACGAGCAGTACTTC

j_call: TRBJ2-3
cdr3_length: 14
d_call: .
clone_size: .
v_call: TRBV7-9
cdr3_aa: CASSQQGGTDTQYF
cdr3_nt: TGTGCCAGCAGTCAACAGGGGGGGACAGATACGCAGTATTTT

j_call: TRBJ2-7
cdr3_length: 15
d_call: .
clone_size: .
v_call: TRBV12-3/TRBV12-4
cdr3_aa: CASSLGRGPTGELYF
cdr3_nt: TGTGCCAGCAGTTTAGGAAGAGGACCCACCGGGGAGCTGTACTTC

j_call: TRBJ1-6
cdr3_length: 14
d_call: .
clone_size: .
v_call: TRBV9
cdr3_aa: CASSQRSLGSPLHF
cdr3_nt: TGTGCCAGCAGCCAAAGAAGCCTGGGGTCACCCCTCCACTTT

j_call: TRBJ1-5
cdr3_length: 13
d_call: .
clone_size: few
v_call: TRBV27
cdr3_aa: CASSSNGIRPQHF
cdr3_nt: TGTGCCAGCAGTTCAAACGGGATCAGGCCCCAGCATTTT

j_call: TRBJ2-1
cdr3_length: 14
d_call: TRBD2
clone_size: few
v_call: TRBV6-4
cdr3_aa: CASSDAGGGNEQFF
cdr3_nt: TGTGCCAGCAGTGACGCGGGGGGGGGGAATGAGCAGTTCTTC

j_call: TRBJ1-1
cdr3_length: 16
d_call: .
clone_size: many
v_call: TRBV5-1
cdr3_aa: CASSLISTDGTSRAFF
cdr3_nt: TGCGCCAGCAGCTTGATAAGTACGGACGGAACCTCAAGGGCTTTCTTT

j_call: TRBJ1-5
cdr3_length: 15
d_call: .
clone_size: .
v_call: TRBV5-1
cdr3_aa: CASSLETGGDQPQHF
cdr3_nt: TGCGCCAGCAGCTTGGAAACCGGGGGCGATCAGCCCCAGCATTTT

j_call: TRBJ2-1
cdr3_length: 13
d_call: TRBD1
clone_size: .
v_call: TRBV5-8
cdr3_aa: CASSPDRGNEQFF
cdr3_nt: TGTGCCAGCAGCCCGGACAGGGGGAATGAGCAGTTCTTC

j_call: TRBJ2-6
cdr3_length: 15
d_call: .
clone_size: .
v_call: TRBV5-4
cdr3_aa: CASSLAGKGSNTEAF
cdr3_nt: TGTGCCAGCAGCTTGGCCGGCAAGGGCTCAAACACTGAAGCTTTC

j_call: TRBJ2-1
cdr3_length: 16
d_call: .
clone_size: few
v_call: TRBV11-2
cdr3_aa: CASNLDSFSWENEQCF
cdr3_nt: TGTGCCAGCAACTTAGACAGTTTTAGTTGGGAGAATGAGCAGTGCTTC

j_call: TRBJ2-1
cdr3_length: 16
d_call: TRBD1
clone_size: many
v_call: TRBV9
cdr3_aa: CASSTPTGDFNNEQFF
cdr3_nt: TGTGCCAGCAGCACCCCGACAGGGGACTTTAACAATGAGCAGTTCTTC

j_call: TRBJ2-5
cdr3_length: 10
d_call: .
clone_size: .
v_call: TRBV6-4
cdr3_aa: CARRLETQYF
cdr3_nt: TGTGCCAGGAGGCTGGAGACCCAGTACTTC

j_call: TRBJ1-2
cdr3_length: 13
d_call: .
clone_size: many
v_call: TRBV10-3
cdr3_aa: CAISGYRGDGYTF
cdr3_nt: TGTGCCATCAGCGGTTACCGGGGTGACGGCTACACCTTC

j_call: TRBJ2-7
cdr3_length: 14
d_call: TRBD1
clone_size: .
v_call: TRBV25-1
cdr3_aa: CASRGRDSSYEQYF
cdr3_nt: TGTGCCAGCAGAGGCCGGGACAGCTCCTACGAGCAGTACTTC

j_call: TRBJ2-3
cdr3_length: 18
d_call: TRBD2
clone_size: .
v_call: TRBV7-2
cdr3_aa: CASSSRLAGGPSTDTQYF
cdr3_nt: TGTGCCAGCAGCTCCAGACTAGCGGGGGGGCCTAGCACAGATACGCAGTATTTT

j_call: TRBJ1-4
cdr3_length: 15
d_call: .
clone_size: .
v_call: TRBV3-1
cdr3_aa: CASSQVGVSNEKLFF
cdr3_nt: TGTGCCAGCAGCCAAGTGGGGGTCTCTAATGAAAAACTGTTTTTT

j_call: TRBJ1-2
cdr3_length: 13
d_call: .
clone_size: few
v_call: TRBV2
cdr3_aa: CASSTTVADGYTF
cdr3_nt: TGTGCCAGCAGTACGACAGTGGCGGATGGCTACACCTTC

j_call: TRBJ2-3
cdr3_length: 16
d_call: .
clone_size: many
v_call: TRBV7-9
cdr3_aa: CASGSKGLPSTDTQYF
cdr3_nt: TGTGCCAGCGGCTCAAAAGGGCTGCCTAGCACAGATACGCAGTATTTT

j_call: TRBJ2-5
cdr3_length: 17
d_call: TRBD1
clone_size: .
v_call: TRBV6-1
cdr3_aa: CASSPDRGQGFGQPQYF
cdr3_nt: TGTGCCAGCAGCCCGGACAGGGGGCAAGGCTTTGGTCAGCCCCAGTACTTC

j_call: TRBJ1-1
cdr3_length: 14
d_call: .
clone_size: .
v_call: TRBV5-1
cdr3_aa: CASSLAPGNTEAFF
cdr3_nt: TGCGCCAGCAGCTTGGCTCCAGGGAACACTGAAGCTTTCTTT

j_call: TRBJ2-7
cdr3_length: 13
d_call: TRBD2
clone_size: few
v_call: TRBV7-3
cdr3_aa: CASSSRTSAEQYF
cdr3_nt: TGTGCCAGCAGCTCGAGGACTAGCGCCGAGCAGTACTTC

j_call: TRBJ2-5
cdr3_length: 13
d_call: TRBD2
clone_size: .
v_call: TRBV20-1
cdr3_aa: CSARASGKETQYF
cdr3_nt: TGCAGTGCTAGGGCTAGCGGGAAAGAGACCCAGTACTTC

j_call: TRBJ1-1
cdr3_length: 13
d_call: .
clone_size: many
v_call: TRBV19
cdr3_aa: CASSIYREAEAFF
cdr3_nt: TGTGCCAGTAGTATCTATCGGGAAGCTGAAGCTTTCTTT